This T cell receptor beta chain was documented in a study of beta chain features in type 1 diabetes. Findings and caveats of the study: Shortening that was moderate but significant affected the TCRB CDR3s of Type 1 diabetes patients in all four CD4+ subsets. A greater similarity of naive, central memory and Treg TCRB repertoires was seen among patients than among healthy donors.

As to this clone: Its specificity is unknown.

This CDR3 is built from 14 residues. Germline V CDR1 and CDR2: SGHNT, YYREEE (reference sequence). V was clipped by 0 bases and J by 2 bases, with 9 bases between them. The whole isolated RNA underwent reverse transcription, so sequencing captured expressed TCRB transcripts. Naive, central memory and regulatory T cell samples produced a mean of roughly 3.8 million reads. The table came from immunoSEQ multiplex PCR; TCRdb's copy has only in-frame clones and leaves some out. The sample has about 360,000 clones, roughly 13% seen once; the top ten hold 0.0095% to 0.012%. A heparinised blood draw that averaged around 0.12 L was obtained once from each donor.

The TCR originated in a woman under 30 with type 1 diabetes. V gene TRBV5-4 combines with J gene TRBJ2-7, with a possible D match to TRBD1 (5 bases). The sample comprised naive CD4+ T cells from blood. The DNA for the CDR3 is TGTGCCAGCAGCTTGGCAGGACAAACCTACGAGCAGTACTTC. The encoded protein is CASSLAGQTYEQYF.